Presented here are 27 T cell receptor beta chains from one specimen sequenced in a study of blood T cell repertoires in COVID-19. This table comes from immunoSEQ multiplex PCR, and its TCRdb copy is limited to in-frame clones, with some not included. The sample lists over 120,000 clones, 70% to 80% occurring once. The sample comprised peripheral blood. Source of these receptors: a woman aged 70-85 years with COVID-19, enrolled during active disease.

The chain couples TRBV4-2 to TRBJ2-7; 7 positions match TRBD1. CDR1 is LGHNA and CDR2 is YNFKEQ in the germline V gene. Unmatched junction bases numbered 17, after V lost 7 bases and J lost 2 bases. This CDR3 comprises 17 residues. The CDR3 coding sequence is TGTGCCAGCAACCGGCATCGAGGACAGGAGAATACCTACGAGCAGTACTTC. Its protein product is CASNRHRGQENTYEQYF.

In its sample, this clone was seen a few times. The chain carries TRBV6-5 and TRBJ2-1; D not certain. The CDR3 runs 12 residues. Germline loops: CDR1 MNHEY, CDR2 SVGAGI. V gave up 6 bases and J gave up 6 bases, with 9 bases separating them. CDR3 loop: CASSRVRNEQFF. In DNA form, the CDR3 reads TGTGCCAGCAGCCGGGTTCGCAATGAGCAGTTCTTC.

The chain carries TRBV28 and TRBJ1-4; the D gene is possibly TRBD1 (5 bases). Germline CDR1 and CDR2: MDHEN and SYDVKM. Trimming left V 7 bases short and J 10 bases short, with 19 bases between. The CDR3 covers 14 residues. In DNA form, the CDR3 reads TGTGCCAGCACCGAAACTGAGGTCGGGGGAAAACTGTTTTTT. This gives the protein CASTETEVGGKLFF. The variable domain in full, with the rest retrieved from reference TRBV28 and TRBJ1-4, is DVKVTQSSRYLVKRTGEKVFLECVQDMDHENMFWYRQDPGLGLRLIYFSYDVKMKEKGDIPEGYSVSREKKERFSLILESASTNQTSMYLCASTETEVGGKLFFGSGTQLSVL.

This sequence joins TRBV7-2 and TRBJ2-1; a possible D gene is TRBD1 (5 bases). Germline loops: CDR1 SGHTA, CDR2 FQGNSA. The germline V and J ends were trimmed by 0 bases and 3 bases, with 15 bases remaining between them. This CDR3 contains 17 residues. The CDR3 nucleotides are TGTGCCAGCAGCTTAGCGTTAGGGGCCAGGGTCTACAATGAGCAGTTCTTC. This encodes CASSLALGARVYNEQFF.

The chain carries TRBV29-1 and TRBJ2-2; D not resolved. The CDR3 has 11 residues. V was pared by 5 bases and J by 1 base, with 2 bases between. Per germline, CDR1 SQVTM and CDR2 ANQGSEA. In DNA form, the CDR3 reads TGCAGCGTTCAGAACACCGGGGAGCTGTTTTTT. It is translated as CSVQNTGELFF.

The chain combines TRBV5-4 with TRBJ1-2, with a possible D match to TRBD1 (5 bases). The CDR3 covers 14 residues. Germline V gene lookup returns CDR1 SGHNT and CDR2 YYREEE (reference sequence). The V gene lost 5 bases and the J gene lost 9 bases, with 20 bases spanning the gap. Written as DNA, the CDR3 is TGTGCCAGCAGTCCAGGGTTGGCAATCGAGAGCTACACCTTC. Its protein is CASSPGLAIESYTF. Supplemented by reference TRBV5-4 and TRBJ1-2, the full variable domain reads ETGVTQSPTHLIKTRGQQVTLRCSSQSGHNTVSWYQQALGQGPQFIFQYYREEENGRGNFPPRFSGLQFPNYSSELNVNALELDDSALYLCASSPGLAIESYTFGSGTRLTVV.

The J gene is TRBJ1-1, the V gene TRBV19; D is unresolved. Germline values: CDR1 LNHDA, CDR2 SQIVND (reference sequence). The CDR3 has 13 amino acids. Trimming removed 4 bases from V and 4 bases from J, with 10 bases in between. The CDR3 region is CASSTGWSTEAFF. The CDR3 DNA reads TGTGCCAGTAGTACGGGGTGGAGCACTGAAGCTTTCTTT.

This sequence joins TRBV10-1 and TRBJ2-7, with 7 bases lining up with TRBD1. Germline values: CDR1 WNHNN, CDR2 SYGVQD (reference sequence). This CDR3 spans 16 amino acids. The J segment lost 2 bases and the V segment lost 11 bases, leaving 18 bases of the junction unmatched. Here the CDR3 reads CAPVFRARTGPYEQYF. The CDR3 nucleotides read TGCGCCCCCGTGTTTCGCGCGAGGACAGGCCCCTACGAGCAGTACTTC.

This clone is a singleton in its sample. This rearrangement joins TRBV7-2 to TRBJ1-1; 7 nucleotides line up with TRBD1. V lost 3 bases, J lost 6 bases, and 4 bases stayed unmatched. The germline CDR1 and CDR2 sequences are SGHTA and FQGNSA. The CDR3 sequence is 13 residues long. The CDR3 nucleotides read TGTGCCAGCAGCTTCACCGGGACAGCTGAAGCTTTCTTT. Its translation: CASSFTGTAEAFF.

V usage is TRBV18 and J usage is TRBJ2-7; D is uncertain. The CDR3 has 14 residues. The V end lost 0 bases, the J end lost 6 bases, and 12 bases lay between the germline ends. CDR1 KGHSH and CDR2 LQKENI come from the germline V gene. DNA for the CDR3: TGTGCCAGCTCACCACCGCACCCGCCCGGCGAGCAGTACTTC. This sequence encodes CASSPPHPPGEQYF.

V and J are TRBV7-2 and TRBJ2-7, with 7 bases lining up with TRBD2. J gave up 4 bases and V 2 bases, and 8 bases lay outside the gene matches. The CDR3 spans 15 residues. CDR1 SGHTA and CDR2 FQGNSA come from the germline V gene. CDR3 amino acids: CASSLLPGGRYEQYF. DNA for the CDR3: TGTGCCAGCAGCTTACTCCCGGGGGGAAGGTACGAGCAGTACTTC.

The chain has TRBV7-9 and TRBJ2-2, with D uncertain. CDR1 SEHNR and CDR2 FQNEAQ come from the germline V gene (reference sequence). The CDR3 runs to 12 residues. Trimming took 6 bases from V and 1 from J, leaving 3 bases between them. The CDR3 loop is CASRQNTGELFF. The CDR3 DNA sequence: TGTGCCAGCAGACAGAACACCGGGGAGCTGTTTTTT.

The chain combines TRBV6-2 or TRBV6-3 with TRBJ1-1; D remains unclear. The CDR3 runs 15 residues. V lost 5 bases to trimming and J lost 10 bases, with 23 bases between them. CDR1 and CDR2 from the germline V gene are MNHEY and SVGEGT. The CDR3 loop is CASSDLPPRLYGAFF. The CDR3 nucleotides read TGTGCCAGCAGTGACCTCCCCCCGCGGCTGTATGGAGCTTTCTTT.

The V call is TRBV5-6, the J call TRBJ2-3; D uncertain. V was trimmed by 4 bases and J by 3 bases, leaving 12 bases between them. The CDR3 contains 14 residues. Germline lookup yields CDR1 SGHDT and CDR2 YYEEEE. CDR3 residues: CASSLRVVTDTQYF. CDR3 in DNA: TGTGCCAGCAGCCTTCGCGTGGTAACAGATACGCAGTATTTT.

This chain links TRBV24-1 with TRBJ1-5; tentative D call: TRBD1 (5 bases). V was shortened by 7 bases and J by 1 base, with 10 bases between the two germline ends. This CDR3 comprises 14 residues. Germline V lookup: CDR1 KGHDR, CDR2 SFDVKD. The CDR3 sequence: CATRGRGSNQPQHF. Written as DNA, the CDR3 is TGTGCCACCAGAGGACGGGGGAGCAATCAGCCCCAGCATTTT.

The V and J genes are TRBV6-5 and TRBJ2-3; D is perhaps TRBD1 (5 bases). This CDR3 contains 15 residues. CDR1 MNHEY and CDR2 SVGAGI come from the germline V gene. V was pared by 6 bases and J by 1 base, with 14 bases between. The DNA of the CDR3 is TGTGCCAGCAGCCCAAGGAGACAGCGCACAGATACGCAGTATTTT. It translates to CASSPRRQRTDTQYF.

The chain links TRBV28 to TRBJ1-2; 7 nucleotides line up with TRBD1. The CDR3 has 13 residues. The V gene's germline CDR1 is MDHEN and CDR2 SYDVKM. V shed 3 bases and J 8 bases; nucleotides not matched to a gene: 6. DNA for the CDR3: TGTGCCAGCAGTTTCCGGGACAGAGGAGGCTACACCTTC. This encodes CASSFRDRGGYTF.

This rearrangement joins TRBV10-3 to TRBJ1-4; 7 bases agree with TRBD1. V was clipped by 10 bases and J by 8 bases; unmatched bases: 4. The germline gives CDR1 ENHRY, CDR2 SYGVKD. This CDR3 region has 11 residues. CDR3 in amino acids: CATRQGEKLFF. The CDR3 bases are TGTGCCACTCGACAGGGAGAAAAACTGTTTTTT.

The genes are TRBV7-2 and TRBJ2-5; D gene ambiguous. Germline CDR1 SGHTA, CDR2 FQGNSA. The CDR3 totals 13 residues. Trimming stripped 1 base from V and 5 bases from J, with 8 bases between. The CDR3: CASSLGTGETQYF. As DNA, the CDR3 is TGTGCCAGCAGCTTAGGAACCGGGGAGACCCAGTACTTC. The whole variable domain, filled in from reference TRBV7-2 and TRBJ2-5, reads GAGVSQSPSNKVTEKGKDVELRCDPISGHTALYWYRQSLGQGLEFLIYFQGNSAPDKSGLPSDRFSAERTGGSVSTLTIQRTQQEDSAVYLCASSLGTGETQYFGPGTRLLVL.

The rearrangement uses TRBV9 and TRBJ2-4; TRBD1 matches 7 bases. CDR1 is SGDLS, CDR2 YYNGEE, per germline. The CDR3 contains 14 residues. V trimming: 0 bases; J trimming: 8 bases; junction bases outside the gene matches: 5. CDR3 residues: CASSVGSTGDIQYF. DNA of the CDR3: TGTGCCAGCAGCGTAGGGTCAACAGGGGACATTCAGTACTTC.

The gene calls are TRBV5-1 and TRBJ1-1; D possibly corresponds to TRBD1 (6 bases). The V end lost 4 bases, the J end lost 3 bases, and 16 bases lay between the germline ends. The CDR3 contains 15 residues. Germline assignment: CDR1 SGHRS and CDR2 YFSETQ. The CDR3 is CASSLLQGQDTEAFF. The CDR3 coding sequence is TGCGCCAGCAGCCTTTTGCAGGGGCAGGACACTGAAGCTTTCTTT.

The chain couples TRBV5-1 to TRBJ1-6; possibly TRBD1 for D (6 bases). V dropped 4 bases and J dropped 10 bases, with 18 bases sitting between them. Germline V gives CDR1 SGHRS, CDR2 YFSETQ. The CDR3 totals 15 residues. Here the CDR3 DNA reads TGCGCCAGCAGCCTACAGGGCGAGGGGTACTCACCCCTCCACTTT. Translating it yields CASSLQGEGYSPLHF.

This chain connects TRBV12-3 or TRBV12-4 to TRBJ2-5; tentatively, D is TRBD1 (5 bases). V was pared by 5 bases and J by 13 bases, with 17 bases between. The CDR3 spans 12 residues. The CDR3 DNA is TGTGCCAGCAGTACGAGTCCTTTGGGGCTGTACTTC. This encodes CASSTSPLGLYF.

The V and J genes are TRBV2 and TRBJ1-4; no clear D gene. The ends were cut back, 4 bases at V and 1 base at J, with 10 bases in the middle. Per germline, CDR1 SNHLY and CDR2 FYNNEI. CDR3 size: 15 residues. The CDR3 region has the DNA TGTGCCAGCAGTGCCCTCGCAGGAACTAATGAAAAACTGTTTTTT. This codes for CASSALAGTNEKLFF.

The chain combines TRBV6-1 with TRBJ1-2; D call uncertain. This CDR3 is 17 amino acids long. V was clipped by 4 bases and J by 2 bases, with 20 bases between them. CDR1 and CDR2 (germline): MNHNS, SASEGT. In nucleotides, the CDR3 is TGTGCCAGCAGTGCCTTGCGGGGATCAGGACTCAACTATGGCTACACCTTC. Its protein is CASSALRGSGLNYGYTF.

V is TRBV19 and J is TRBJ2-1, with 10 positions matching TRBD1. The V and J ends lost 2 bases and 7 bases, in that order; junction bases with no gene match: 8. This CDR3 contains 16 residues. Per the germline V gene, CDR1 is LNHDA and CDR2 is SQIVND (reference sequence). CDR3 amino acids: CASSILSGTGVNEQFF. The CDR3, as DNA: TGTGCCAGTAGTATACTATCCGGGACAGGGGTTAATGAGCAGTTCTTC.

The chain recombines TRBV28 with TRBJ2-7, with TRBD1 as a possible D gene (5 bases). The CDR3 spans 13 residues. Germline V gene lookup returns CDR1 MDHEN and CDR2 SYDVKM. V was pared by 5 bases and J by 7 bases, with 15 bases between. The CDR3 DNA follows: TGTGCCAGCAGTCCCCTTGACAGAGTAGAGCAGTACTTC. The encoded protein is CASSPLDRVEQYF.